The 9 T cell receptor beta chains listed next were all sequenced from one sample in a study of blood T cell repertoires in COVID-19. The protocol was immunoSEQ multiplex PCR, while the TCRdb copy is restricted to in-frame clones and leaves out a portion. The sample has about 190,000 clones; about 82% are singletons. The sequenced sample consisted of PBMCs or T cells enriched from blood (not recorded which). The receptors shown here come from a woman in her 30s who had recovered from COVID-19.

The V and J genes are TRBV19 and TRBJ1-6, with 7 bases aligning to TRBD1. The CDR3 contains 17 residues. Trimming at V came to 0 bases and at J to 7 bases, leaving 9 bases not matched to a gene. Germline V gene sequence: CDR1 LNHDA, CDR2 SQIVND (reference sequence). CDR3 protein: CASSIDGTENRNSPLHF. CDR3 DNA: TGTGCCAGTAGTATAGATGGGACAGAAAATCGGAATTCACCCCTCCACTTT.

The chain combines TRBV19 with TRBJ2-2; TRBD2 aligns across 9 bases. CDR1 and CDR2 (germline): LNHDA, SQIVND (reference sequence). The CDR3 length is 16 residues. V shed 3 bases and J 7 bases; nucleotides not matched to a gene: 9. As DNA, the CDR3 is TGTGCCAGTAGTATTTCGGCGGGAGGGCCGGTCGGGGAGCTGTTTTTT. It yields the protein CASSISAGGPVGELFF.

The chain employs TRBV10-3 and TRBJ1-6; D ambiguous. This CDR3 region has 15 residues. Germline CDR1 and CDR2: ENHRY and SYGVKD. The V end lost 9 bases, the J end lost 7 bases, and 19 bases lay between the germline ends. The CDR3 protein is CAITSGELRNSPLHF. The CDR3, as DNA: TGTGCCATTACGAGCGGGGAACTGAGAAATTCACCCCTCCACTTT.

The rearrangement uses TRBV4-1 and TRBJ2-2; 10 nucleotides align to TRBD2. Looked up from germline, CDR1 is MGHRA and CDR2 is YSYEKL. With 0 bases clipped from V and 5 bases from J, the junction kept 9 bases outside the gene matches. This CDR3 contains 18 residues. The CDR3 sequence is CASSQDRLAGDWTGELFF. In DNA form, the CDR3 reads TGCGCCAGCAGCCAAGATAGACTAGCGGGTGACTGGACCGGGGAGCTGTTTTTT.

CDR3 in DNA: TGCGCCAGCAGCTTGGAGATGCTCCTTAACATGAACACTGAAGCTTTCTTT. Translating it yields CASSLEMLLNMNTEAFF. The J gene is TRBJ1-1, the V gene TRBV5-1; D remains unclear. Trimming shortened V by 0 bases and J by 0 bases, and 15 bases separated the two germline ends. Germline V gene data show CDR1 as SGHRS and CDR2 as YFSETQ. CDR3 length equals 17 residues.

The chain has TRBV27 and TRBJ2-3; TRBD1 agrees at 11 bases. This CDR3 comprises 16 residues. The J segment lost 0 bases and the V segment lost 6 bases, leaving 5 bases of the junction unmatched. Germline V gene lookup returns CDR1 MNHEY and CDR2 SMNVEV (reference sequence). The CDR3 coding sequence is TGTGCCAGCAGATCAGGGGACAGGGGGAGCACAGATACGCAGTATTTT. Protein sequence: CASRSGDRGSTDTQYF.

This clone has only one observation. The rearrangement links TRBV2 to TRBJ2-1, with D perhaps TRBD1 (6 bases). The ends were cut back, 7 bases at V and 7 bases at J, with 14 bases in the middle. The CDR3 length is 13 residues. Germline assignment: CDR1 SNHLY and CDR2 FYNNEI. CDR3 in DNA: TGTGCCAGCATAGCGTTACAGGGAAATGAGCAGTTCTTC. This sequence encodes CASIALQGNEQFF.

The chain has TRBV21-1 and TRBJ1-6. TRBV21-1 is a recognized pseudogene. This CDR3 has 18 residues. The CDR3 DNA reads TGTGCCAGCAGCAAAGGTTTTGTCGGAGATAGGTCTAATTCACCCCTCCACTTT. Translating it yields CASSKGFVGDRSNSPLHF.

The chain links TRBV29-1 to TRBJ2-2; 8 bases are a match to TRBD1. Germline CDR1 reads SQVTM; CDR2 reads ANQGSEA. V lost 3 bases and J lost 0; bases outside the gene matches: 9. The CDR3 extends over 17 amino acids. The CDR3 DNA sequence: TGCAGCGTTGAGGGGACAGGAGAATTTTCGAACACCGGGGAGCTGTTTTTT. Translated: CSVEGTGEFSNTGELFF.